Listed here are 28 T cell receptor beta chains from one sample, sequenced in a study of CD8 T cells in ankylosing spondylitis. One entry per CDR3 protein, called by TCRdb with MiXCR from the 5' RACE reads. The sample carries 45,000 to 65,000 distinct CDR3 sequences, approximately 7.4% recorded once. The material sequenced was blood, either unsorted or a sorted T cell fraction (not recorded which). The origin of the receptors is a female donor with ankylosing spondylitis or in good health (not recorded which).

This clonotype came up many times. The rearrangement joins TRBV5-6 to TRBJ2-7, with D perhaps TRBD1 or TRBD2 (5 bases each). The CDR3 spans 16 residues. Germline V gene data show CDR1 as SGHDT and CDR2 as YYEEEE. Between the trimmed V and J ends, which lost 0 bases and 5 bases, there was a span of 18 bases. The CDR3 sequence is CASSLVGEPVGHEQYV. The CDR3 bases are TGTGCCAGCAGCTTGGTGGGGGAACCAGTCGGCCACGAGCAGTACGTC.

This sequence joins TRBV5-6 and TRBJ1-1, with unresolved D. Germline V CDR1 and CDR2: SGHDT, YYEEEE. Between the trimmed V and J ends, which lost 0 bases and 5 bases, there was a span of 17 bases. The CDR3 length is 16 residues. In nucleotides, the CDR3 is TGTGCCAGCAGCTTGGCCGTAGGGAGTGGGTGGACTGAAGCTTTCTTT. This codes for CASSLAVGSGWTEAFF.

The rearrangement uses TRBV6-1 and TRBJ1-1; tentative D call: TRBD1 (5 bases). With 10 bases removed from V and 7 bases from J, the gap between germline ends came to 22 bases. CDR3 length: 14 residues. Per the germline V gene, CDR1 is MNHNS and CDR2 is SASEGT. In DNA form, the CDR3 reads TGTGCCACCAGAACGGGACGGAGTTTTAATGAAGCTTTCTTT. Translating it yields CATRTGRSFNEAFF.

The table lists this clonotype with many counts. The chain is built from TRBV7-3 and TRBJ2-3; 8 bases match TRBD2. The CDR3 is 15 amino acids. V gave up 5 bases and J gave up 1 base; unmatched junction bases: 5. Germline CDR1 is SGHTA and CDR2 is FQGTGA. CDR3: CASSRGRGGTDTQYF. In DNA form, the CDR3 reads TGTGCCAGCAGCCGAGGGCGGGGGGGCACAGATACGCAGTATTTT.

This clonotype showed up many times. V and J are TRBV29-1 and TRBJ2-5; weak D call: TRBD1 (5 bases). Trimming took 2 bases from V and 5 from J, leaving 12 bases between them. CDR3 length: 13 residues. Germline V gene lookup returns CDR1 SQVTM and CDR2 ANQGSEA. In DNA, the CDR3 is TGCAGCGTTGAATTTGGCAGGGCGGAGACCCAGTACTTC. This encodes CSVEFGRAETQYF. Filled out from reference TRBV29-1 and TRBJ2-5, the complete variable domain reads SAVISQKPSRDICQRGTSLTIQCQVDSQVTMMFWYRQQPGQSLTLIATANQGSEATYESGFVIDKFPISRPNLTFSTLTVSNMSPEDSSIYLCSVEFGRAETQYFGPGTRLLVL.

This chain links TRBV7-9 with TRBJ2-3, with D perhaps matching TRBD1 (6 bases). Looked up from germline, CDR1 is SEHNR and CDR2 is FQNEAQ (reference sequence). Trimming took off 5 bases at V and 3 bases at J, with 18 bases between the two ends. The CDR3 totals 16 residues. CDR3 nucleotide sequence: TGTGCCAGCAGCCAGGGACACAATATGGGGACAGATACGCAGTATTTT. It yields the protein CASSQGHNMGTDTQYF.

This clonotype was observed many times. The chain couples TRBV24-1 to TRBJ2-3; perhaps D is TRBD1 or TRBD2 (5 bases each). This CDR3 contains 15 residues. Germline V gene sequence: CDR1 KGHDR, CDR2 SFDVKD. The ends were cut back, 7 bases at V and 1 base at J, with 14 bases in the middle. Here the CDR3 DNA reads TGTGCCACCAGCGACCGGGGCAGGGGCACAGATACGCAGTATTTT. Residues: CATSDRGRGTDTQYF.

This clonotype turned up a few times. The chain links TRBV18 to TRBJ2-6; D gene unclear. Trimming took 3 bases from V and 4 from J, leaving 7 bases between them. CDR1 is KGHSH and CDR2 is LQKENI in the germline V gene. CDR3 length equals 14 residues. For the CDR3, the DNA is TGTGCCAGCTCACCCGAGATAGGGGCCAACGTCCTGACTTTC. Translation gives CASSPEIGANVLTF.

The rearrangement joins TRBV11-2 to TRBJ1-6; TRBD1 is a possible D gene (6 bases). Trimming took off 1 base at V and 6 bases at J, with 10 bases between the two ends. This CDR3 is 15 amino acids long. CDR1 is SGHAT and CDR2 is FQNNGV in the germline V gene. The CDR3 coding sequence is TGTGCCAGCAGCTTAGGCTCAGGGGTTAATTCACCCCTCCACTTT. This translates into CASSLGSGVNSPLHF.

The table lists this clonotype with many counts. This chain uses TRBV21-1 with TRBJ1-1; the table names TRBD1, a call not compared with the DNA. TRBV21-1 is tagged as a pseudogene. The CDR3 spans 15 residues. The CDR3 nucleotides are TGTGCCAGCAGCCCTCGAGGGACAGGGAGCACTGAAGCTTTCTTT. Protein product: CASSPRGTGSTEAFF.

This clonotype was picked up many times. V gene TRBV9 combines with J gene TRBJ2-6; no clear D gene. Germline V gives CDR1 SGDLS, CDR2 YYNGEE. Trimming left V 2 bases short and J 0 bases short, with 15 bases between. The CDR3 runs to 18 residues. The CDR3 nucleotides read TGTGCCAGCAGCGTTTCACAGACCTCTACCTCTGGGGCCAACGTCCTGACTTTC. Protein sequence: CASSVSQTSTSGANVLTF. The full variable domain, its missing parts supplied by reference TRBV9 and TRBJ2-6, is DSGVTQTPKHLITATGQRVTLRCSPRSGDLSVYWYQQSLDQGLQFLIQYYNGEERAKGNILERFSAQQFPDLHSELNLSSLELGDSALYFCASSVSQTSTSGANVLTFGAGSRLTVL.

This clonotype was seen at least ten times. V gene TRBV20-1 combines with J gene TRBJ2-5; 10 positions match TRBD1. Per the germline V gene, CDR1 is DFQATT and CDR2 is SNEGSKA (reference sequence). This CDR3 comprises 14 residues. V was pared by 5 bases and J by 6 bases, with 9 bases of the junction left unmatched. CDR3 loop: CSAYDRGLLKTQYF. The CDR3 DNA follows: TGCAGTGCTTATGACAGGGGGCTGTTGAAGACCCAGTACTTC.

This clonotype was counted at least ten times. The chain combines TRBV10-3 with TRBJ1-6; weak D call: TRBD1 (6 bases). Germline-derived CDR1 and CDR2 are ENHRY and SYGVKD. The ends were cut back, 4 bases at V and 5 bases at J, with 9 bases in the middle. The CDR3 length is 14 residues. For the CDR3, the DNA is TGTGCCATCAGTGGGACAGTGAATAATTCACCCCTCCACTTT. It is translated as CAISGTVNNSPLHF.

This clonotype came up many times. The chain employs TRBV5-1 and TRBJ1-5; no reliable D call. This CDR3 contains 14 residues. The V gene lost 1 base and the J gene lost 4 bases, with 9 bases spanning the gap. Germline CDR1 reads SGHRS; CDR2 reads YFSETQ. The CDR3: CASSLSGLNQPQHF. As DNA, the CDR3 is TGCGCCAGCAGCTTGTCCGGACTAAATCAGCCCCAGCATTTT.

This chain connects TRBV27 to TRBJ1-6, with TRBD1 as a possible D gene (5 bases). V lost 6 bases and J lost 4, with 13 bases in between. CDR1 and CDR2 from the germline V gene are MNHEY and SMNVEV (reference sequence). This CDR3 spans 15 amino acids. CDR3 in amino acids: CASSQRTSYNSPLHF. DNA for the CDR3: TGTGCCAGCAGCCAACGGACATCTTATAATTCACCCCTCCACTTT.

The genes are TRBV20-1 and TRBJ1-5; the D gene is possibly TRBD1 (6 bases). The CDR3 is 14 amino acids. Germline V CDR1 and CDR2: DFQATT, SNEGSKA (reference sequence). Trimming removed 6 bases at V and 6 bases at J, with 18 bases between. Here the CDR3 reads CSAPRGGGGQPQHF. The CDR3, as DNA: TGCAGTGCGCCAAGGGGGGGCGGGGGTCAGCCCCAGCATTTT.

This clonotype was recorded many times. This chain connects TRBV5-1 to TRBJ1-4; 10 nucleotides line up with TRBD1. CDR3 size: 18 residues. Germline-derived CDR1 and CDR2 are SGHRS and YFSETQ. V dropped 4 bases and J dropped 6; count of bases not matched to a gene: 15. The CDR3 loop reads CASSLPGGTGAWDEKLFF. CDR3 in DNA: TGCGCCAGCAGCCTACCAGGAGGGACAGGGGCGTGGGATGAAAAACTGTTTTTT.

This clonotype was seen repeatedly, ten times or more. The chain couples TRBV12-3 or TRBV12-4 to TRBJ1-2, with D possibly TRBD1 on 5 matching bases. Trimming took off 3 bases at V and 0 bases at J, with 11 bases between the two ends. The CDR3 covers 15 residues. The CDR3 loop is CASSLRGSSNYGYTF. The CDR3 DNA reads TGTGCCAGCAGTTTGCGGGGGTCTTCTAACTATGGCTACACCTTC.

This clonotype has at least ten counts. This chain connects TRBV5-5 to TRBJ1-4; D might be TRBD1 (5 bases). Germline lookup yields CDR1 SGHKS and CDR2 YYEKEE (reference sequence). The CDR3 is 14 residues long. V shed 4 bases and J shed 8 bases, with 15 bases lying between them. CDR3 bases: TGTGCCAGCAGCGCGGGACCGTTGGGGGAAAAACTGTTTTTT. Its protein is CASSAGPLGEKLFF.

This clonotype was seen many times. The chain employs TRBV15 and TRBJ1-1; D is uncertain. Looked up from germline, CDR1 is LNHNV and CDR2 is YYDKDF (reference sequence). The CDR3 contains 15 residues. V was trimmed by 1 base and J by 0 bases, leaving 9 bases between them. As DNA, the CDR3 is TGTGCCACCAGCAGAGCCGAGACCTTGAACACTGAAGCTTTCTTT. As protein: CATSRAETLNTEAFF.

Ten or more counts support this clonotype. This chain uses TRBV12-3 or TRBV12-4 with TRBJ2-4; TRBD2 aligns across 13 bases. With 6 bases clipped from V and 13 bases from J, the junction kept 9 bases outside the gene matches. CDR3 length: 14 residues. The CDR3 here is CASRPGTSGVGQYF. As DNA, the CDR3 is TGTGCCAGCAGACCCGGGACTAGCGGGGTTGGACAGTACTTC.

The chain combines TRBV19 with TRBJ2-5; D possibly matches TRBD1 or TRBD2 (6 bases each). Germline V lookup: CDR1 LNHDA, CDR2 SQIVND (reference sequence). The CDR3 covers 14 residues. Trimming stripped 3 bases from V and 4 bases from J, with 12 bases between. CDR3 amino acids: CASSMWGAGETQYF. The CDR3 DNA reads TGTGCCAGTAGTATGTGGGGGGCGGGAGAGACCCAGTACTTC.

This clonotype was seen many times. The chain uses TRBV19 and TRBJ1-5; TRBD1 matches 9 bases. V lost 4 bases, J lost 1 base, and 2 bases stayed unmatched. Per the germline V gene, CDR1 is LNHDA and CDR2 is SQIVND (reference sequence). This CDR3 has 15 residues. CDR3 region: CASSSTGGSNQPQHF. CDR3 coding DNA: TGTGCCAGTAGTAGTACAGGGGGCAGCAATCAGCCCCAGCATTTT.

The V call is TRBV7-9, the J call TRBJ2-5, with 9 bases aligning to TRBD1. There are 15 residues in the CDR3. The ends lost 6 bases at V and 5 bases at J; junction bases unmatched: 10. Germline values: CDR1 SEHNR, CDR2 FQNEAQ (reference sequence). The CDR3 DNA follows: TGTGCCAGCAGAAAACATACAGGGGGCGGTGAGACCCAGTACTTC. Protein sequence: CASRKHTGGGETQYF.

This clonotype has more than one count but fewer than ten. This rearrangement joins TRBV7-2 to TRBJ2-2; the match to TRBD2 covers 8 bases. CDR3 length equals 16 residues. In germline, CDR1 is SGHTA, CDR2 FQGNSA. V shed 5 bases and J 5 bases; nucleotides not matched to a gene: 10. The DNA of the CDR3 is TGTGCCAGCAGCCGGGGGGGCACCGCGGGAACCGGGGAGCTGTTTTTT. Translated, it gives CASSRGGTAGTGELFF.

The table lists this clonotype with a few counts. The CDR3 nucleotides read TGTGCCAGCAGGAAGGACAGACTCTATGGCTACACCTTC. Protein: CASRKDRLYGYTF. J is TRBJ1-2 and V is TRBV6-6; a weak D match, TRBD1 (6 bases). CDR3 length: 13 amino acids. Between the trimmed V and J ends, which lost 6 bases and 4 bases, there was a span of 12 bases. Germline-derived CDR1 and CDR2 are MNHNY and SVGAGI (reference sequence).

This clonotype was detected many times. The V gene is TRBV5-1, the J gene TRBJ2-3; D remains unclear. CDR1 and CDR2 from the germline V gene are SGHRS and YFSETQ. Trimming removed 1 base from V and 4 bases from J, with 4 bases in between. The CDR3 totals 12 residues. CDR3 in DNA: TGCGCCAGCAGCTTGCTCCCAGATACGCAGTATTTT. Its translation: CASSLLPDTQYF.

The chain is built from TRBV29-1 and TRBJ2-4, with TRBD2 identical over 9 bases. The CDR3 loop spans 16 amino acids. Germline loops: CDR1 SQVTM, CDR2 ANQGSEA. Losses at the gene ends were 0 bases for V and 13 bases for J; bases not matched to a gene: 16. CDR3 coding DNA: TGCAGCGTTGAAGAAGGTATAGGGCTAGCGGGGTGGAGGCAGTACTTC. Amino acids: CSVEEGIGLAGWRQYF. Complete variable domain (other parts from reference TRBV29-1 and TRBJ2-4): SAVISQKPSRDICQRGTSLTIQCQVDSQVTMMFWYRQQPGQSLTLIATANQGSEATYESGFVIDKFPISRPNLTFSTLTVSNMSPEDSSIYLCSVEEGIGLAGWRQYFGAGTRLSVL.